The 14 T cell receptor beta chains below were found in one sample sequenced in a study of cytomegalovirus exposure and HLA in healthy donors. PCR primers comprised 60 Vbeta and 13 Jbeta primers. The protocol was immunoSEQ multiplex PCR, while the TCRdb copy is restricted to in-frame clones and leaves out a portion. In the table there are roughly 200,000 clones, about four fifths of which are singletons. Sequenced: PBMCs. These receptors were collected from a woman aged 18-35 years in good health and CMV-seronegative.

This rearrangement joins TRBV23-1 to TRBJ2-6; the D gene is possibly TRBD1 (5 bases). TRBV23-1 is sorted into the ORF group, with uncertain function. Trimming removed 4 bases from V and 0 bases from J, with 19 bases in between. The CDR3 has 19 residues. The CDR3 protein is CASSLKGSRAFSGANVLTF. CDR3 DNA: TGCGCCAGCAGTCTGAAAGGCTCCAGGGCGTTCTCTGGGGCCAACGTCCTGACTTTC.

This clone was seen only once. This chain uses TRBV2 with TRBJ2-5; maybe TRBD2 (6 bases). Germline assignment: CDR1 SNHLY and CDR2 FYNNEI. Trimming stripped 6 bases from V and 1 base from J, with 12 bases between. CDR3 length equals 14 residues. As DNA, the CDR3 is TGTGCCAGCAGCGATTCGGGACTCCAAGAGACCCAGTACTTC. Translating it yields CASSDSGLQETQYF.

The rearrangement links TRBV29-1 to TRBJ2-1; 10 nucleotides agree with TRBD2. V lost 3 bases, J lost 6 bases, and 5 bases stayed unmatched. Looked up from germline, CDR1 is SQVTM and CDR2 is ANQGSEA. The CDR3 totals 14 residues. The CDR3 DNA reads TGCAGCGTTGACCCTAGCGGGAGACGCAATGAGCAGTTCTTC. The encoded protein is CSVDPSGRRNEQFF.

The chain couples TRBV7-2 to TRBJ2-1, with TRBD2 matching over 9 bases. Germline V gene sequence: CDR1 SGHTA, CDR2 FQGNSA. CDR3 length equals 15 residues. V dropped 0 bases and J dropped 7; count of bases not matched to a gene: 4. The CDR3 is CASSLALAGANEQFF. CDR3 nucleotide sequence: TGTGCCAGCAGCTTAGCATTAGCGGGAGCGAATGAGCAGTTCTTC.

The chain carries TRBV6-1 and TRBJ2-7; 11 bases match TRBD2. J gave up 3 bases and V 2 bases, and 3 bases lay outside the gene matches. The CDR3 covers 15 residues. Per germline, CDR1 MNHNS and CDR2 SASEGT. CDR3: CASSELAGGIYEQYF. The CDR3 DNA reads TGTGCCAGCAGTGAACTAGCGGGAGGAATCTACGAGCAGTACTTC.

V is TRBV6-5 and J is TRBJ1-1; maybe TRBD1 (6 bases). Looked up from germline, CDR1 is MNHEY and CDR2 is SVGAGI. CDR3 length: 15 amino acids. Deletions cut 5 bases from V and 1 base from J, with 14 bases between. The CDR3 coding sequence is TGTGCCAGCAGTGTTGGGGGCCTCCCGAACACTGAAGCTTTCTTT. Translation: CASSVGGLPNTEAFF.

V usage is TRBV28 and J usage is TRBJ2-3, with 12 bases matching TRBD2. This CDR3 spans 15 amino acids. CDR1 is MDHEN, CDR2 SYDVKM, per germline. V lost 4 bases and J lost 3; bases outside the gene matches: 2. The CDR3 nucleotides read TGTGCCAGCAGTTCTAGCGGGAGGGCGACAGATACGCAGTATTTT. It translates to CASSSSGRATDTQYF. The variable domain in full, completed from reference TRBV28 and TRBJ2-3, reads DVKVTQSSRYLVKRTGEKVFLECVQDMDHENMFWYRQDPGLGLRLIYFSYDVKMKEKGDIPEGYSVSREKKERFSLILESASTNQTSMYLCASSSSGRATDTQYFGPGTRLTVL.

This sequence joins TRBV6-5 and TRBJ2-7; D ambiguous. The CDR3 length is 13 residues. Germline CDR1 reads MNHEY; CDR2 reads SVGAGI. V shed 3 bases and J shed 0 bases, with 6 bases lying between them. In DNA form, the CDR3 reads TGTGCCAGCAGTTATCTCGGCTCCTACGAGCAGTACTTC. Translated: CASSYLGSYEQYF.

The sample holds a few counts of this clone. This chain connects TRBV23-1 to TRBJ1-1, with a tentative D call TRBD1 (5 bases). TRBV23-1 is sorted into the ORF group, with uncertain function. Trimming cost V 3 bases and J 4 bases, with 12 bases left between them. CDR3 size: 14 residues. CDR3 sequence reads: CASSHRQGPTEAFF. The DNA for the CDR3 is TGCGCCAGCAGTCACCGGCAGGGTCCCACTGAAGCTTTCTTT.

This rearrangement joins TRBV27 to TRBJ2-7, with 9 positions matching TRBD1. Germline V gene lookup returns CDR1 MNHEY and CDR2 SMNVEV (reference sequence). The V gene end was trimmed by 5 bases and the J gene end by 2 bases; junction bases not matched to a gene: 4. The CDR3 sequence is 14 residues long. CDR3 DNA: TGTGCCAGCAGTGAGGGACAGGGCCCCTACGAGCAGTACTTC. It codes for CASSEGQGPYEQYF.

V gene TRBV7-9 combines with J gene TRBJ1-2; 8 nucleotides match TRBD1. CDR3 length equals 17 residues. CDR1 and CDR2 (germline): SEHNR, FQNEAQ (reference sequence). V shed 2 bases, J shed 2 bases, and the junction held 10 bases outside the gene matches. CDR3 amino acids: CASSLYSGGQGNYGYTF. The CDR3 DNA is TGTGCCAGCAGCTTATATTCGGGAGGACAGGGAAACTATGGCTACACCTTC.

This chain uses TRBV30 with TRBJ1-2; D not certain. The V end lost 2 bases, the J end lost 4 bases, and 26 bases lay between the germline ends. From germline, CDR1 is GTSNPN and CDR2 SVGIG (reference sequence). The CDR3 sequence is 18 residues long. DNA of the CDR3: TGTGCCTGGAGTTCGTTGGGGTGGGAGACCGCCTCCATCTATGGCTACACCTTC. It codes for CAWSSLGWETASIYGYTF.

The chain carries TRBV27 and TRBJ2-7; 7 nucleotides match TRBD2. V shed 5 bases, J shed 7 bases, and the junction held 14 bases outside the gene matches. The CDR3 extends over 15 amino acids. In germline, CDR1 is MNHEY, CDR2 SMNVEV (reference sequence). This chain's CDR3 is CASSPLLAPQREQYV. CDR3 bases: TGTGCCAGCAGTCCACTACTAGCGCCACAGCGGGAGCAGTACGTC.

CDR3 DNA: TGTGCCAGCAGTTTCCGCGGCAGGCAGACTAGCGGGAGTATCACCGGGGAGCTGTTTTTT. Protein sequence: CASSFRGRQTSGSITGELFF. The chain has TRBV28 and TRBJ2-2; 12 positions match TRBD2. Germline CDR1 MDHEN, CDR2 SYDVKM. V shed 3 bases and J 4 bases; nucleotides not matched to a gene: 15. CDR3 length equals 20 residues.